This T cell receptor beta chain derives from a study of naive and memory T cell subsets. This clonotype has a handful of counts. V lost 4 bases to trimming and J lost 5 bases; unmatched junction nucleotides: 11. The CDR3 length is 15 residues. CDR1 is SGDLS, CDR2 YYNGEE, per germline. Two oligonucleotides, mixed equimolar, formed the beta constant-region primer covering TRBC1 and TRBC2. Each CDR3 protein is one row after TCRdb ran MiXCR on the UMI-ligation and nested PCR reads. The top ten clones hold 1.6% of a sample with approximately 85,000 distinct CDR3 sequences, 7% of them seen once. J is TRBJ2-5 and V is TRBV9; 7 bases fit TRBD1. This receptor was taken from a human donor in good health. The sample consisted of central memory CD4+ T cells from blood. The CDR3 region is CASSPGGTRMETQYF. The CDR3 DNA reads as TGTGCCAGCAGCCCAGGGGGAACTAGAATGGAGACCCAGTACTTC.